This T cell receptor (beta chain) was observed in a study of blood T cell repertoires in COVID-19. The wider study: Whether acute or convalescent, the COVID-19 samples came from the United States, Italy and Spain. PBMCs, B-cell-depleted T cells, or T cells provided the cDNA or gDNA that made up the material.

CDR1 SGHKS and CDR2 YYEKEE come from the germline V gene (reference sequence). V gave up 4 bases and J gave up 1 base, with 15 bases separating them. This CDR3 has 16 residues. As originally analysed: Amplification with reference gene primers provided the estimates of nucleated cell counts. Generated by immunoSEQ multiplex PCR, the TCRdb table keeps only in-frame clones and is missing some. V and J calls and clone size follow that table, whereas D and trimming were derived from the DNA. Among approximately 170,000 clones listed, 86% were seen once. The TCR was taken from a man in his 70s with acute or convalescent COVID-19. The J gene is TRBJ1-5, the V gene TRBV5-5; D uncertain. The sample comprised peripheral blood. The CDR3 spells CASSPSGGGSNQPQHF. The CDR3 DNA sequence: TGTGCCAGCAGCCCATCAGGCGGAGGGAGCAATCAGCCCCAGCATTTT.